The subject of this entry is one T cell receptor (beta chain). From the PCR reads, TCRdb called clonotypes with MiXCR, one entry per CDR3 protein. The sample includes 300,000 to 400,000 distinct CDR3 sequences, about a fifth of them seen just once. Germline V lookup: CDR1 SGHAT, CDR2 FQNNGV. V lost 6 bases, J lost 4 bases, and 15 bases lay in between. This CDR3 comprises 14 residues. The data stem from a study of molecular identifiers for immune sequencing clone quantification. The chain employs TRBV11-2 and TRBJ1-1; D gene uncertain. Sequencing was performed on naive CD8+ T cells from blood, with Jurkat cell RNA spiked in. Subset reported: FACS-sorted CD8+CD4-CCR7+CD45RA+ naive T cells. The receptor was derived from a human donor in good health. Some libraries in this study had Jurkat cell RNA spiked in. CDR3 in DNA: TGTGCCAGCAGTCCCCTGGTGACGGCCACTGAAGCTTTCTTT. This codes for CASSPLVTATEAFF.